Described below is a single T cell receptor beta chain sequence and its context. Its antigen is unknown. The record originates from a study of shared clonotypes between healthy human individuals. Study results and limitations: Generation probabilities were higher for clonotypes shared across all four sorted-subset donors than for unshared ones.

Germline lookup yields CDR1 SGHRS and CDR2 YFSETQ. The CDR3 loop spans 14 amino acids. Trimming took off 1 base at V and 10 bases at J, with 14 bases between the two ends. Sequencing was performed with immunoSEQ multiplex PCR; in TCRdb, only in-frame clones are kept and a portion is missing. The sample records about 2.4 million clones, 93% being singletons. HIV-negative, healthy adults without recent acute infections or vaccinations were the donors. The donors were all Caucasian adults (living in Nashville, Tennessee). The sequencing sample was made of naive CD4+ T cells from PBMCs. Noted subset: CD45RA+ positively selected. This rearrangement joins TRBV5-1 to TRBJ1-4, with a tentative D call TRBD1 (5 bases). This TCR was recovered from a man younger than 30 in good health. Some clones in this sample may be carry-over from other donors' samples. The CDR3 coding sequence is TGCGCCAGCAGCTTGTTTGGGACGAGAGGAAAACTGTTTTTT. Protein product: CASSLFGTRGKLFF.